This T cell receptor (beta chain) was recovered during a study of CD8+ T cells in alopecia areata. Points from the study as a whole: Lesional tissue from the scalp (especially in alopecia totalis/universalis) showed higher clonality than normal scalp. Normal-skin resident alphabeta T cells also appear among scalp sample sequences.

The ends were cut back, 2 bases at V and 7 bases at J, with 11 bases in the middle. The CDR3 is made up of 13 amino acids. From germline, CDR1 is MNHEY and CDR2 SVGAGI. Remarks on this clone: What it binds is unknown.

The sorting of PBMCs gave CD4+ and CD8+ T cells. Once RNA had been extracted, it was reverse transcribed into cDNA to act as the sequencing template. TCRdb keeps only in-frame clones here, not all; method: immunoSEQ multiplex PCR. This sample has under 300,000 clones, with roughly two thirds found just once. Here the sequenced sample was CD4+ T cells sorted from blood, taken at week 0. The source of this sequence is a human donor with alopecia areata. This rearrangement joins TRBV6-5 to TRBJ1-1, with a possible D match to TRBD1 (6 bases). CDR3 in DNA: TGTGCCAGCAGTTACCTCGGACAGAGTGAAGCTTTCTTT. It encodes CASSYLGQSEAFF.